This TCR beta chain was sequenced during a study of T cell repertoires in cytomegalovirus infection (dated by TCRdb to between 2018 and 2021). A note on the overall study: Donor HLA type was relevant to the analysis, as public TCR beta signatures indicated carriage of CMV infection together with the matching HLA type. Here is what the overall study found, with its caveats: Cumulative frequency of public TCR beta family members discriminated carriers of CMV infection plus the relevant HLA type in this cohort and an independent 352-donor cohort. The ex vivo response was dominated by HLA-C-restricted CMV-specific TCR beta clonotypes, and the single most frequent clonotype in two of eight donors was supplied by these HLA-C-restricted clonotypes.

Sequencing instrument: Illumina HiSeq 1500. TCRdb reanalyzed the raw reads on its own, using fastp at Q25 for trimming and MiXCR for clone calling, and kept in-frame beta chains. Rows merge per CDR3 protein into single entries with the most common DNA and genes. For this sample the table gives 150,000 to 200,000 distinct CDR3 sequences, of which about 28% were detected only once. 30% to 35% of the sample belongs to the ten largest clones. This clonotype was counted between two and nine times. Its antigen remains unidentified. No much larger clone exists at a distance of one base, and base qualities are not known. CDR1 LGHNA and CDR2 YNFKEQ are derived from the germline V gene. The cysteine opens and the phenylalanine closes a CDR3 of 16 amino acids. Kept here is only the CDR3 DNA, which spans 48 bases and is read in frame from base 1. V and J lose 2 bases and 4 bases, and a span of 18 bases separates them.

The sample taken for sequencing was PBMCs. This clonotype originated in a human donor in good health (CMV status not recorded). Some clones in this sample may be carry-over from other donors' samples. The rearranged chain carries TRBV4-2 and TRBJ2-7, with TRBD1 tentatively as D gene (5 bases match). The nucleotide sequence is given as TGTGCCAGCAGCCAACCACAACTCGCGGACACGTACGAGCAGTACTTC. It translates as CASSQPQLADTYEQYF.